Listed here are 9 T cell receptor beta chains from one sample, sequenced in a study of CD8+ T cells in alopecia areata. Extraction and reverse transcription of RNA yielded cDNA as the sequencing template. Profiling relied on immunoSEQ multiplex PCR, and the TCRdb table lists in-frame clones only, not all of them. The table includes around 35,000 clones, approximately 58% detected once. The sequencing sample was made of NKG2D-high CD8+ T cells sorted from blood. Source of these receptors: a human donor with alopecia areata.

This clone occurred a few times. The V gene is TRBV7-8, the J gene TRBJ2-5; a weak D match, TRBD2 (5 bases). The V and J ends lost 5 bases and 2 bases respectively, with 18 bases between them. The germline gives CDR1 SGHVS, CDR2 FQNEAQ. This CDR3 has 16 residues. CDR3 protein: CASSQASSEGQETQYF. CDR3 DNA sequence: TGTGCCAGCAGCCAGGCTAGCTCCGAGGGACAAGAGACCCAGTACTTC.

V and J are TRBV7-6 and TRBJ2-7, with a tentative D call TRBD1 (5 bases). Germline V CDR1 and CDR2: SGHVS, FNYEAQ. This CDR3 has 18 residues. V was trimmed by 5 bases and J by 2 bases, leaving 25 bases between them. The CDR3 bases are TGTGCCAGCAGCGAAGGCCGCGTCAGGGCGAGTGGCACCTACGAGCAGTACTTC. Its protein is CASSEGRVRASGTYEQYF.

The V call is TRBV13, the J call TRBJ2-7, with 12 positions matching TRBD2. Unmatched junction bases numbered 7, after V lost 1 base and J lost 0 bases. The CDR3 loop spans 18 amino acids. CDR1 PRHDT and CDR2 FYEKMQ come from the germline V gene (reference sequence). The CDR3 sequence is CASSLEGLAGRSSYEQYF. DNA of the CDR3: TGTGCCAGCAGCTTAGAGGGACTAGCGGGCCGGAGCTCCTACGAGCAGTACTTC.

This clone qualifies as medium-sized. The chain employs TRBV10-3 and TRBJ2-7; D may match TRBD1 or TRBD2 (5 bases each). Per the germline V gene, CDR1 is ENHRY and CDR2 is SYGVKD. The CDR3 runs to 16 residues. V was trimmed by 8 bases and J by 1 base, leaving 21 bases between them. The CDR3 DNA follows: TGTGCCATCTCGTTAGCATTAAGAGGGGATTCCTACGAGCAGTACTTC. It yields the protein CAISLALRGDSYEQYF.

The rearrangement uses TRBV7-9 and TRBJ2-4; possibly TRBD2 for D (6 bases). This CDR3 region has 11 residues. CDR1 is SEHNR and CDR2 is FQNEAQ in the germline V gene (reference sequence). V was pared by 5 bases and J by 11 bases, with 10 bases between. The CDR3 DNA reads TGTGCCAGCAGCGCGGGGACGGTTCAGTACTTC. This translates into CASSAGTVQYF.

The chain joins TRBV4-3 to TRBJ2-1, with 8 bases matching TRBD2. CDR1 is LGHNA, CDR2 YSLEER, per germline. CDR3 size: 15 residues. V shed 0 bases and J 9 bases; nucleotides not matched to a gene: 7. The DNA of the CDR3 is TGCGCCAGCAGCCAAGATTGGATAGCGGGAAGTGAGCAGTTCTTC. It codes for CASSQDWIAGSEQFF.

The chain uses TRBV5-1 and TRBJ2-7; a possible D gene is TRBD1 (5 bases). The CDR3 consists of 11 residues. Trimming stripped 3 bases from V and 10 bases from J, with 11 bases between. CDR1 and CDR2 (germline): SGHRS, YFSETQ. This CDR3 is CASSSQGKQYF. The CDR3 DNA follows: TGCGCCAGCAGCTCCCAGGGAAAACAGTACTTC.

The chain carries TRBV5-1 and TRBJ2-2, with a possible D match to TRBD1 (6 bases). CDR1 is SGHRS, CDR2 YFSETQ, per germline. CDR3 length: 12 residues. V was trimmed by 4 bases and J by 9 bases, leaving 10 bases between them. In DNA form, the CDR3 reads TGCGCCAGCAGCCAGGACAGCCGGGAGCTGTTTTTT. Protein product: CASSQDSRELFF.

The chain employs TRBV9 and TRBJ2-2; TRBD1 matches at 9 bases. The J segment lost 4 bases and the V segment lost 5 bases, leaving 6 bases of the junction unmatched. The CDR3 has 15 residues. Germline lookup yields CDR1 SGDLS and CDR2 YYNGEE. CDR3 sequence reads: CASRPGQGGTGELFF. The CDR3 DNA follows: TGTGCCAGCAGGCCGGGACAGGGTGGCACCGGGGAGCTGTTTTTT.